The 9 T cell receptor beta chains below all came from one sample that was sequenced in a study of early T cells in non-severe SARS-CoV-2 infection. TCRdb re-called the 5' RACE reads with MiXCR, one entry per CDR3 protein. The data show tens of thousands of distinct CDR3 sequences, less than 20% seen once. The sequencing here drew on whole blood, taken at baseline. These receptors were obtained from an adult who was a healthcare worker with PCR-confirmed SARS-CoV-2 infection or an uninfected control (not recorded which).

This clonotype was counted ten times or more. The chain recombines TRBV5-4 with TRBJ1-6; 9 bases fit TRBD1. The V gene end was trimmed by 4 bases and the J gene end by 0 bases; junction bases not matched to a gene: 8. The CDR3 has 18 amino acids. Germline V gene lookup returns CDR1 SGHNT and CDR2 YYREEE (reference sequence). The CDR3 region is CASSLAGTGISYNSPLHF. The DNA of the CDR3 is TGTGCCAGCAGCCTCGCCGGGACAGGGATCTCCTATAATTCACCCCTCCACTTT.

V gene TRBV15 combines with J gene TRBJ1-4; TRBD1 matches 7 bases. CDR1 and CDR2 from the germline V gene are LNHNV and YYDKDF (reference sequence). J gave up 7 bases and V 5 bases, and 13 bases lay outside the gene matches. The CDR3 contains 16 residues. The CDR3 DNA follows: TGTGCCACCAGCGCAGGGACAGCGCAAAGGGGTGAAAAACTGTTTTTT. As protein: CATSAGTAQRGEKLFF. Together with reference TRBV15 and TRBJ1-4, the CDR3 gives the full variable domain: DAMVIQNPRYQVTQFGKPVTLSCSQTLNHNVMYWYQQKSSQAPKLLFHYYDKDFNNEADTPDNFQSRRPNTSFCFLDIRSPGLGDTAMYLCATSAGTAQRGEKLFFGSGTQLSVL.

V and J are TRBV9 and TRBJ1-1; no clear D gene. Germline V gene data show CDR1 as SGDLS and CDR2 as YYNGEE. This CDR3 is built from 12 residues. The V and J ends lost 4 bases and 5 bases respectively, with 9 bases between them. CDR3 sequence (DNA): TGTGCCAGCAGCCGTGGAGAAACTGAAGCTTTCTTT. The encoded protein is CASSRGETEAFF.

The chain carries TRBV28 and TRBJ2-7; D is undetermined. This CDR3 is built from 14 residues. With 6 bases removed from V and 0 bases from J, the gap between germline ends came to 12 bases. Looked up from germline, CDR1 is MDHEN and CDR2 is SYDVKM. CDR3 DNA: TGTGCCAGCAGACTATCCACCGGCTCCTACGAGCAGTACTTC. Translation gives CASRLSTGSYEQYF. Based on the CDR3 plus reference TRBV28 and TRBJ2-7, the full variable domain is DVKVTQSSRYLVKRTGEKVFLECVQDMDHENMFWYRQDPGLGLRLIYFSYDVKMKEKGDIPEGYSVSREKKERFSLILESASTNQTSMYLCASRLSTGSYEQYFGPGTRLTVT.

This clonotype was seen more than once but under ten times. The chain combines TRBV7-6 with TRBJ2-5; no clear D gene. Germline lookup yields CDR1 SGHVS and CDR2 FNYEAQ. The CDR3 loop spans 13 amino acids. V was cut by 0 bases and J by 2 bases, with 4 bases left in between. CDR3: CASSLAPQETQYF. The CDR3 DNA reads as TGTGCCAGCAGCTTAGCCCCACAAGAGACCCAGTACTTC.

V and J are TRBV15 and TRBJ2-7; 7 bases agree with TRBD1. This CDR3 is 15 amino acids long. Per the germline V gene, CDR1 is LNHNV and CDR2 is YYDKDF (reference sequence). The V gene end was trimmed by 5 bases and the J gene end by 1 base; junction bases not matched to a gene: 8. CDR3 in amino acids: CATSGRTGLSYEQYF. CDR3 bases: TGTGCCACCAGCGGCCGGACAGGACTTTCCTACGAGCAGTACTTC.

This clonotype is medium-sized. CDR3 loop: CASSLFRVDEQYF. CDR3 nucleotide sequence: TGTGCCAGCAGCTTATTTCGGGTAGACGAGCAGTACTTC. The chain joins TRBV7-2 to TRBJ2-7; D not certain. V lost 2 bases and J 5 bases, leaving 10 bases between the germline ends. Germline-derived CDR1 and CDR2 are SGHTA and FQGNSA. This CDR3 has 13 amino acids.

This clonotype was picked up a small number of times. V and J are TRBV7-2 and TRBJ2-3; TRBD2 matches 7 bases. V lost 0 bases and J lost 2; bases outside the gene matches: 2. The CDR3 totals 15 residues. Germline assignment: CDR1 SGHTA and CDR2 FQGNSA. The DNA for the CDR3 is TGTGCCAGCAGCTTAGCCAGCGGGAACACAGATACGCAGTATTTT. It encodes CASSLASGNTDTQYF.

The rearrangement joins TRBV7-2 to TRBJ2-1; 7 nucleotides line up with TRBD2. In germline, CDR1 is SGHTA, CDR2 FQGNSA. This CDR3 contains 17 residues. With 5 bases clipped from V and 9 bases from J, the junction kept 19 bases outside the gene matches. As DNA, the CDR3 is TGTGCCAGCAGCCGATCTCCGGGCGGGACGCCGGGGGGTGAGCAGTTCTTC. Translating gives CASSRSPGGTPGGEQFF.